This T cell receptor beta chain was obtained from a study of control samples from healthy donors and cancer patients. Method: immunoSEQ multiplex PCR; TCRdb's copy keeps in-frame clones and lacks some. The sample consists of roughly 29,000 clones, nearly 90% of them appearing once. Germline V lookup: CDR1 SGHTA, CDR2 FQGNSA. CDR3 length: 16 amino acids. V gave up 4 bases and J gave up 4 bases, with 19 bases separating them. The genes are TRBV7-2 and TRBJ1-2, with D perhaps TRBD1 (5 bases). This clonotype originated in a female donor with melanoma. The sequenced sample consisted of formalin-fixed, paraffin-embedded tissue. CDR3 in amino acids: CASSSLTASRGYGYTF. In DNA, the CDR3 is TGTGCCAGCAGCTCGTTGACAGCCTCGAGGGGCTATGGCTACACCTTC.